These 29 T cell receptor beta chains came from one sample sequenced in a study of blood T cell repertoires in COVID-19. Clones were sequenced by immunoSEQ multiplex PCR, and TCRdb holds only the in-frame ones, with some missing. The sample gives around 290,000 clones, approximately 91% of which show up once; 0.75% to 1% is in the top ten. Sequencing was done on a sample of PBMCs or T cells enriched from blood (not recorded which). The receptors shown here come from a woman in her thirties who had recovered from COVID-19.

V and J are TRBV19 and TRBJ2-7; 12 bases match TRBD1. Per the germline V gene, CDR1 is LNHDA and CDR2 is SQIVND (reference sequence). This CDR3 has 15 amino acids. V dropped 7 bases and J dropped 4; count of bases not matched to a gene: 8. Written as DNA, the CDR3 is TGTGCCAGTACCACCCGGGACAGGGGGCGGTACGAGCAGTACTTC. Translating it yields CASTTRDRGRYEQYF.

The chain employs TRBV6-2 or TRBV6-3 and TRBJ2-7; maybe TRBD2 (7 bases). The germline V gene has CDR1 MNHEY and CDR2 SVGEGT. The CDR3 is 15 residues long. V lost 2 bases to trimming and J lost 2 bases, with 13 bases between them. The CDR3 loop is CASSYVRGATYEQYF. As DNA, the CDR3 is TGTGCCAGCAGTTACGTTCGGGGGGCGACCTACGAGCAGTACTTC.

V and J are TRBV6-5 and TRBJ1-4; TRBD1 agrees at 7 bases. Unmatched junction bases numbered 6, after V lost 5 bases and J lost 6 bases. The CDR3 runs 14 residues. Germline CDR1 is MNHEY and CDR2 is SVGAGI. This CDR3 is CASSITGEDEKLFF. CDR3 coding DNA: TGTGCCAGCAGTATCACAGGGGAGGATGAAAAACTGTTTTTT.

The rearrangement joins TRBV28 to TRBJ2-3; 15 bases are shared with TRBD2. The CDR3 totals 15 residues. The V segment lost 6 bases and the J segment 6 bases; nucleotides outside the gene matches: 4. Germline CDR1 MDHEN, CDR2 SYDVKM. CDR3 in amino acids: CASRFGTSGGDTQYF. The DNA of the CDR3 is TGTGCCAGCAGGTTCGGGACTAGCGGGGGGGATACGCAGTATTTT.

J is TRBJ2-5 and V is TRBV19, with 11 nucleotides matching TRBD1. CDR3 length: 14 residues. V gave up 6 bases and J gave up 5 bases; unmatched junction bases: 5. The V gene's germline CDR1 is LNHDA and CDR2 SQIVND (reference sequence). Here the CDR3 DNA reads TGTGCCAGTAGCCCCGGGACAGGGGGGGAGACCCAGTACTTC. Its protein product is CASSPGTGGETQYF.

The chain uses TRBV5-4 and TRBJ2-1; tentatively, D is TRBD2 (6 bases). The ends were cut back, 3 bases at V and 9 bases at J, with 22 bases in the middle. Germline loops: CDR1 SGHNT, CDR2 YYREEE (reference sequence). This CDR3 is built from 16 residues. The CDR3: CASSSPALSSVPEQFF. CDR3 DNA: TGTGCCAGCAGCTCGCCCGCCCTCTCTAGCGTACCTGAGCAGTTCTTC.

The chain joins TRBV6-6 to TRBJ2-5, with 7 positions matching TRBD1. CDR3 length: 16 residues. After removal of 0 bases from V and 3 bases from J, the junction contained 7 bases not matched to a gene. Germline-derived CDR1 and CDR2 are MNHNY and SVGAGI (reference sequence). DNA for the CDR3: TGTGCCAGCAGTTACTCGTCAGGCACAGGGGAAGAGACCCAGTACTTC. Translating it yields CASSYSSGTGEETQYF.

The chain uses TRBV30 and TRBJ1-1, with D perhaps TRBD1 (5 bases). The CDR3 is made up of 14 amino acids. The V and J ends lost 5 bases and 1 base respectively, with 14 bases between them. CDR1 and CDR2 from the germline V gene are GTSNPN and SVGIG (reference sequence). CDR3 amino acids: CAWLSGLTNTEAFF. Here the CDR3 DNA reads TGTGCCTGGTTATCGGGACTTACGAACACTGAAGCTTTCTTT.

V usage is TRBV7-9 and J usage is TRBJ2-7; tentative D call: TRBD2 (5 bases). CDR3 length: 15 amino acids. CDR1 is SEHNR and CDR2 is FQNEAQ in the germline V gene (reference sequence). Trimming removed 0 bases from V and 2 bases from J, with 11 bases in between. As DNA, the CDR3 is TGTGCCAGCAGCTTAGCCCCCGGGGATGCCTACGAGCAGTACTTC. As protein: CASSLAPGDAYEQYF. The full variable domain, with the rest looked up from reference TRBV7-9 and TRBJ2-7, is DTGVSQNPRHKITKRGQNVTFRCDPISEHNRLYWYRQTLGQGPEFLTYFQNEAQLEKSRLLSDRFSAERPKGSFSTLEIQRTEQGDSAMYLCASSLAPGDAYEQYFGPGTRLTVT.

CDR3 sequence: CASSSGLAADTQYF. CDR3 sequence (DNA): TGCGCCAGCAGTTCCGGCCTAGCAGCAGATACGCAGTATTTT. The chain couples TRBV5-1 to TRBJ2-3, with D possibly matching TRBD2 (5 bases). This CDR3 spans 14 amino acids. V gave up 5 bases and J gave up 4 bases, with 14 bases separating them. Germline V lookup: CDR1 SGHRS, CDR2 YFSETQ.

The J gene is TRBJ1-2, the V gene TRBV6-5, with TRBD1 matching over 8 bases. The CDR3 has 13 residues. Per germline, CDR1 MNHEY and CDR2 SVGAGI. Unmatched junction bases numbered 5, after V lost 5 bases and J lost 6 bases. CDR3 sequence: CASSPDRAHGYTF. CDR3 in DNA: TGTGCCAGCAGTCCGGACAGGGCCCATGGCTACACCTTC.

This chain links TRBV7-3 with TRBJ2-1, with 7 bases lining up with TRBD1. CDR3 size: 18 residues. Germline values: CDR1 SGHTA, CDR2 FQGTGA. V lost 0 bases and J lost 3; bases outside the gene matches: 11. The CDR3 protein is CASSLTASNTGDYNEQFF. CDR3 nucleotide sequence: TGTGCCAGCAGCTTAACGGCCTCGAATACAGGGGACTACAATGAGCAGTTCTTC.

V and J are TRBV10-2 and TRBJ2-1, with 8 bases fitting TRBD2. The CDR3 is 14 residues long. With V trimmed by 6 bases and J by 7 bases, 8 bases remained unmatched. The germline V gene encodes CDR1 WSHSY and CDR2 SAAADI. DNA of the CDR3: TGCGCCAGCAGCCTGAGCGGGAGTAGGAATGAGCAGTTCTTC. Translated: CASSLSGSRNEQFF.

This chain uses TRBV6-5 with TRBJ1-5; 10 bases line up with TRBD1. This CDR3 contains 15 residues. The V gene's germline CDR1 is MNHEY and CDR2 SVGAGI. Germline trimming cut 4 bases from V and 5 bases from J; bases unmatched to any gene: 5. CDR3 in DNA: TGTGCCAGCAGTTCCCGGGACAGGGGAGATCAGCCCCAGCATTTT. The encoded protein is CASSSRDRGDQPQHF.

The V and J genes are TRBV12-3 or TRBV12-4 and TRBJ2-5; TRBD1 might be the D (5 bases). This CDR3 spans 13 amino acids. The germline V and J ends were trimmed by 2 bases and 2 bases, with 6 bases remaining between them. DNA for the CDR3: TGTGCCAGCAGTTTAAACAGGCAAGAGACCCAGTACTTC. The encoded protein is CASSLNRQETQYF.

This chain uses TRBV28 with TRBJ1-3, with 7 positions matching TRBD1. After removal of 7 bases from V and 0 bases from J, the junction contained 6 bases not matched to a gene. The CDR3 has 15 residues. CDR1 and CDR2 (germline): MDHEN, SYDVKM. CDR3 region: CASIGQASSGNTIYF. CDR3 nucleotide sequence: TGTGCCAGCATCGGACAGGCGAGCTCTGGAAACACCATATATTTT.

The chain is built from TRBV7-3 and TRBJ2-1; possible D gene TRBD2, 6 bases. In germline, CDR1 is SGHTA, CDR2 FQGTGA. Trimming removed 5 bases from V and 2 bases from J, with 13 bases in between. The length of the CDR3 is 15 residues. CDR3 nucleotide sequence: TGTGCCAGCAGCGGAGGGCCACCGACCTACAATGAGCAGTTCTTC. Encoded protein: CASSGGPPTYNEQFF.

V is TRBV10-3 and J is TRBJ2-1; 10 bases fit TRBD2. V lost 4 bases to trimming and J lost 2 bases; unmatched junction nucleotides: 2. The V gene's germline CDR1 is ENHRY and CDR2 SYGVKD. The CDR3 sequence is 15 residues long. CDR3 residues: CAISVAGGAYNEQFF. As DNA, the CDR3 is TGTGCCATCAGTGTAGCGGGGGGCGCCTACAATGAGCAGTTCTTC.

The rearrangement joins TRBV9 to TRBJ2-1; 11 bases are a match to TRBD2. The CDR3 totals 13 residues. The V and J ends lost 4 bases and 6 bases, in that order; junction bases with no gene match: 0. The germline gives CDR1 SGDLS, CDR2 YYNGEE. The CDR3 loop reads CASSLAGGNEQFF. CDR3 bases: TGTGCCAGCAGCCTAGCGGGAGGCAATGAGCAGTTCTTC.

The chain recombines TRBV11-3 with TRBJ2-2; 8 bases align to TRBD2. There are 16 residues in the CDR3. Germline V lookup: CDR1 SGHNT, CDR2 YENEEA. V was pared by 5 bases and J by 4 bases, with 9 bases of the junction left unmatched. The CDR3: CASSPGTRSTTGELFF. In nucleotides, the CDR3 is TGTGCCAGCAGCCCCGGGACTAGGTCGACCACCGGGGAGCTGTTTTTT.

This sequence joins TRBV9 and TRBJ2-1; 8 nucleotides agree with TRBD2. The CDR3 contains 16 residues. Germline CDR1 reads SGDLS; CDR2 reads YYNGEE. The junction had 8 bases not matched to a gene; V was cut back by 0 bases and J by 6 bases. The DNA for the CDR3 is TGTGCCAGCAGCGTAGGGCCAGCGGGGGTGTCCAATGAGCAGTTCTTC. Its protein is CASSVGPAGVSNEQFF.

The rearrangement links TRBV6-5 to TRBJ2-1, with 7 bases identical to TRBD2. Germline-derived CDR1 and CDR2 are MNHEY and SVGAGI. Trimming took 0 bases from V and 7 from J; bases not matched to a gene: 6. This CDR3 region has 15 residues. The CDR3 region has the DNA TGTGCCAGCAGTTACTCGCGGGGGTGGGTGAATGAGCAGTTCTTC. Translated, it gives CASSYSRGWVNEQFF.

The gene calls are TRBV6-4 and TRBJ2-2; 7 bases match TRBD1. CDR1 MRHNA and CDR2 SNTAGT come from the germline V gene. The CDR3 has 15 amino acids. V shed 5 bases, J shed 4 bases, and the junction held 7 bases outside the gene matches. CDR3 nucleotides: TGTGCCAGCAGTTTCAGACAGGGTCCCACCGGGGAGCTGTTTTTT. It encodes CASSFRQGPTGELFF.

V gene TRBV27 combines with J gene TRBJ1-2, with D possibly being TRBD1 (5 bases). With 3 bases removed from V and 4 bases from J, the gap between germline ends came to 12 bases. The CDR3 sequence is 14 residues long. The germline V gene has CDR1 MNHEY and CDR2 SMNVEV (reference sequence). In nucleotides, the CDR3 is TGTGCCAGCAGTTTTGGCGGACAACTCTATGGCTACACCTTC. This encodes CASSFGGQLYGYTF.

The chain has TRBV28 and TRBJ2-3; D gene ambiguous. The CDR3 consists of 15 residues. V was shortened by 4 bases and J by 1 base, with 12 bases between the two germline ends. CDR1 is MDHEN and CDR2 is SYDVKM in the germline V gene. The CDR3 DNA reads TGTGCCAGCAGTTCCCCCTCACGGGGCACAGATACGCAGTATTTT. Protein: CASSSPSRGTDTQYF.

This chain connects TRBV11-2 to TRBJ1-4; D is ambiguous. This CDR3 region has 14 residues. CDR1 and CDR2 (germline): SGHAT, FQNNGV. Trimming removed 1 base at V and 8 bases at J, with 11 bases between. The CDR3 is CASSLGTHPEKLFF. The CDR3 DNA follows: TGTGCCAGCAGCTTAGGGACTCATCCCGAAAAACTGTTTTTT.

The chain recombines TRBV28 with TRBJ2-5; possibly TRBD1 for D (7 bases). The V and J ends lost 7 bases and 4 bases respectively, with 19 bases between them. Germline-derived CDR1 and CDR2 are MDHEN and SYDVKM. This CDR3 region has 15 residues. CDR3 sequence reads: CASTQGGPLGETQYF. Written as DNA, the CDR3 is TGTGCCAGCACCCAGGGGGGCCCGCTGGGAGAGACCCAGTACTTC.

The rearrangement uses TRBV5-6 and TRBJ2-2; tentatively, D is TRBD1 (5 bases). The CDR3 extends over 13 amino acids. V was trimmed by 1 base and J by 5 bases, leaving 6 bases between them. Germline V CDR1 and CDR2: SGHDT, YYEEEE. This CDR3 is CASSLYRTGELFF. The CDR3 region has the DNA TGTGCCAGCAGCTTGTACAGGACCGGGGAGCTGTTTTTT.

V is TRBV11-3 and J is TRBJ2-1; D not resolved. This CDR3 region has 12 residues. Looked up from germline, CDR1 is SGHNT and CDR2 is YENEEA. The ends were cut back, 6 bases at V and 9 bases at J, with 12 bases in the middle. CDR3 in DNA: TGTGCCAGCAGAAAGGCATCGGGTGAGCAGTTCTTC. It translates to CASRKASGEQFF. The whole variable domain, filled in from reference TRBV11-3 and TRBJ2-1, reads EAGVVQSPRYKIIEKKQPVAFWCNPISGHNTLYWYLQNLGQGPELLIRYENEEAVDDSQLPKDRFSAERLKGVDSTLKIQPAELGDSAVYLCASRKASGEQFFGPGTRLTVL.